The rows below give T cell receptor beta chains drawn from one sample of a study of T cell responses to AZD1222 COVID-19 vaccine. Sequencing was performed with immunoSEQ multiplex PCR; in TCRdb, only in-frame clones are kept and a portion is missing. The sample has about 89,000 clones, 75% to 90% seen once. The sample here was peripheral blood, taken 28 days after the second AZD1222 dose. Every receptor here comes from an adult who received the AZD1222 COVID-19 vaccine. CDR3s include the opening cysteine and the closing phenylalanine or tryptophan. Each record gives: clone size, J gene, D gene, V gene, CDR3 DNA, CDR3 protein. A D gene is named only where the DNA matches it firmly. Size tells how often a clone was seen (once, few, many) or the class of an expanded clone, and some rows leave it out.

. TRBJ1-1 TRBD1 TRBV15 TGTGCCACCAGCAGGGACAGGGGGCTGAACACTGAAGCTTTCTTT CATSRDRGLNTEAFF
. TRBJ1-2 . TRBV9 TGTGCCAGCAGCGTAGATAGCCTTAACTATGGCTACACCTTC CASSVDSLNYGYTF
. TRBJ1-2 . TRBV5-5 TGTGCCAGCAGCTTGTGGGGGACGGCCTATGGCTACACCTTC CASSLWGTAYGYTF
. TRBJ2-7 TRBD1 TRBV9 TGTGCCAGCAGCTGGGGGACAGCCGAAACCTACGAGCAGTACTTC CASSWGTAETYEQYF
. TRBJ2-7 . TRBV6-5 TGTGCCAGCAGTTACCCAGGAACCTACGAGCAGTACTTC CASSYPGTYEQYF
. TRBJ1-3 . TRBV10-2 TGCGCCAGCAGTAAAAAGCGGGAGAGCTCTGGAAACACCATATATTTT CASSKKRESSGNTIYF
. TRBJ1-4 . TRBV29-1 TGCAGCGTTTGGAATAATGAAAAACTGTTTTTT CSVWNNEKLFF
. TRBJ2-3 TRBD2 TRBV5-4 TGTGCCAGCAGCTTGGGAGCGGGGGCGACGGCGGATACGCAGTATTTT CASSLGAGATADTQYF
. TRBJ1-5 . TRBV7-2 TGTGCCAGCAGCTTGAGCGGGAATGCCAATCAGCCCCAGCATTTT CASSLSGNANQPQHF
. TRBJ1-2 . TRBV5-1 TGCGCCAGCAGCTCCCCACAGGGTAGGGCGAAGGATGGCTACACCTTC CASSSPQGRAKDGYTF
. TRBJ2-4 . TRBV12-2 TGTGCAAGTCGGACCTGCGGGGTCGTCCAGTACTTC CASRTCGVVQYF
few TRBJ1-4 TRBD1 TRBV3-1/TRBV3-2 TGTGCCAGCAGCCCACTGACAGGGAAAGGTGAAAAACTGTTTTTT CASSPLTGKGEKLFF
. TRBJ1-3 TRBD1 TRBV5-6 TGTGCCAGCAGCTTGGGGACAGGGTCTGGAAACACCATATATTTT CASSLGTGSGNTIYF
once TRBJ1-3 . TRBV15 TGTGCCACCAGCAGAGATCGCAGCTCTGGAAACACCATATATTTT CATSRDRSSGNTIYF
once TRBJ1-6 TRBD1 TRBV7-2 TGTGCCAGCAGCCCACGGACAGGGGATAATTCACCCCTCCACTTT CASSPRTGDNSPLHF
. TRBJ1-5 TRBD1 TRBV6-4 TGTGCCACCCGACAGGGTCCTCAGCCCCAGCATTTT CATRQGPQPQHF
few TRBJ2-7 TRBD1 TRBV11-3 TGTGCCAGCAGCTTGGGACAGCTCTACGAGCAGTACTTC CASSLGQLYEQYF
. TRBJ1-6 . TRBV7-6 TGTGCCAGCAGCTTAGAGGTGGGCTCCTATAATTCACCCCTCCACTTT CASSLEVGSYNSPLHF
. TRBJ1-2 TRBD1 TRBV7-9 TGTGCCAGCAGCTACGGGACAGGGAGCGAGGGTGGCTACACCTTC CASSYGTGSEGGYTF
. TRBJ1-2 . TRBV7-3 TGTGCCAGCAGCTTACACGGCGGAATCGGCTACACCTTC CASSLHGGIGYTF
. TRBJ1-6 TRBD1 TRBV7-9 TGTGCCAGCAGGCCCTCCCCACAGGGGAATTCACCCCTCCACTTT CASRPSPQGNSPLHF
. TRBJ1-4 . TRBV13 TGTGCCAGCAGCCAAAGATCCGAGGGGGAAAAACTGTTTTTT CASSQRSEGEKLFF
. TRBJ1-2 . TRBV5-6 TGTGCCAGTCATTACAGCGGCTCGGGCTATGGCTACACCTTC CASHYSGSGYGYTF
. TRBJ1-5 . TRBV7-9 TGTGCCAGCAGCCCGGGACGGGACATGGGCCATCAGCCCCAGCATTTT CASSPGRDMGHQPQHF
. TRBJ1-1 . TRBV19 TGTGCCAGTAAATTTCCAGGGACTGAAGCTTTCTTT CASKFPGTEAFF
. TRBJ2-7 TRBD2 TRBV7-6 TGTGCCAGCAGCTTCCTAGCGGGGTCCTACGAGCAGTACTTC CASSFLAGSYEQYF
. TRBJ1-1 TRBD1 TRBV7-3 TGTGCCAGCAGCTTAAAGGGGGCGAACACTGAAGCTTTCTTT CASSLKGANTEAFF
. TRBJ2-7 TRBD2 TRBV27 TGTGCCAGCAGTTTATTCGGAGCGGGGGATTACGAGCAGTACTTC CASSLFGAGDYEQYF
once TRBJ1-2 . TRBV25-1 TGTGCCAGCAGGGAGGTTGGCGGCTACACCTTC CASREVGGYTF
. TRBJ1-1 . TRBV19 TGTGCCAGTATGAGAGGAGGGGCGAACACTGAAGCTTTCTTT CASMRGGANTEAFF
. TRBJ1-2 . TRBV5-1 TGCGCCAGCAGCTTGGTAGGGGGTAACTATGGCTACACCTTC CASSLVGGNYGYTF
. TRBJ1-5 . TRBV7-8 TGTGCCAGCAGACTGGACAGACTAAATAGCAATCAGCCCCAGCATTTT CASRLDRLNSNQPQHF
few TRBJ1-4 TRBD1 TRBV29-1 TGCAGCGTGGGGGACAGTGGTTGGAGTGAAAAACTGTTTTTT CSVGDSGWSEKLFF
once TRBJ2-6 . TRBV5-1 TGCGCCAGCAGCTTGGAAATACAGGGTTTCTCTGGGGCCAACGTCCTGACTTTC CASSLEIQGFSGANVLTF
. TRBJ2-7 . TRBV9 TGTGCCAGCAGCCCGACTGGGGTATCCTACGAGCAGTACTTC CASSPTGVSYEQYF
. TRBJ2-1 . TRBV10-3 TGTGCCATCAAAGGACCAGGTGGTGATGAGCAGTTCTTC CAIKGPGGDEQFF
. TRBJ1-1 TRBD1 TRBV5-6 TGTGCCAGCAGCCGAGACAGGGGGCTTAAAAATGAAGCTTTCTTT CASSRDRGLKNEAFF
. TRBJ2-1 . TRBV2 TGTGCCAGCAGTGACTGGGACGCGGGCAATGAGCAGTTCTTC CASSDWDAGNEQFF
. TRBJ2-1 . TRBV30 TGTGCCTGGAGTGGGAGCCACAATGAGCAGTTCTTC CAWSGSHNEQFF
. TRBJ1-5 . TRBV27 TGTGCCAGCAGTTTGGGAGCAAATCAGCCCCAGCATTTT CASSLGANQPQHF
. TRBJ1-2 TRBD1 TRBV5-6 TGTGCCAGCAGCTCCGGACAGGGTAGATATGGCTACACCTTC CASSSGQGRYGYTF